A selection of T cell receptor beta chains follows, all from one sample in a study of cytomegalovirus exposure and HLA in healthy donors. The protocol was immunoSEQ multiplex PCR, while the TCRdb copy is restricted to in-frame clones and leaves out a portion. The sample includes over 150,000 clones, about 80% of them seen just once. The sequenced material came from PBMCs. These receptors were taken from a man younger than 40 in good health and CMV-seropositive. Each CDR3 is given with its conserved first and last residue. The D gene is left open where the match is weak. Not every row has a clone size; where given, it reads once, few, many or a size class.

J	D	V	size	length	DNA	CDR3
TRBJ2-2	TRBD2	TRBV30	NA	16	TGTGCCTGGAGTGTGTGGTCTAGCGGTAACACCGGGGAGCTGTTTTTT	CAWSVWSSGNTGELFF
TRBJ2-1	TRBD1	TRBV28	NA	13	TGTGCCAGTAGGACAGGCCTCAGCAATGAGCAGTTCTTC	CASRTGLSNEQFF
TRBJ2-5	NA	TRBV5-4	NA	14	TGTGCCAGCAGCTTGGACAGGGTTTTGTTGACCCAGTACTTC	CASSLDRVLLTQYF
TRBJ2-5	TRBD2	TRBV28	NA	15	TGTGCCAGCAGTTACAGAGGGACTACGAGAGAGACCCAGTACTTC	CASSYRGTTRETQYF
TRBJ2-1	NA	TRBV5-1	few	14	TGCGCCAGCAGCCCGGGACAACCAAACAATGAGCAGTTCTTC	CASSPGQPNNEQFF
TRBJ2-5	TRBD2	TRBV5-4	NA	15	TGTGCCAGCAGCCCGACTAGCGGGAGTCCAGAGACCCAGTACTTC	CASSPTSGSPETQYF
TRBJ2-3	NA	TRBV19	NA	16	TGTGCCAGTAGTCCTAAAAAGAGGGTCCTAACAGATACGCAGTATTTT	CASSPKKRVLTDTQYF
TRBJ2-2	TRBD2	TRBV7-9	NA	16	TGTGCCAGCAGTACCGGACTAGCGGGAGGGACCGGGGAGCTGTTTTTT	CASSTGLAGGTGELFF
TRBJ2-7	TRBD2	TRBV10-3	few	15	TGTGCCATCAGGACTAGCGGGGGAGACGTTTACGAGCAGTACTTC	CAIRTSGGDVYEQYF
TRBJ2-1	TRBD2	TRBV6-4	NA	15	TGTGCCAGCAGGGAACTAGCGGGCCCCCTAAATGAGCAGTTCTTC	CASRELAGPLNEQFF
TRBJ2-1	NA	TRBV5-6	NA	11	TGTGCCAGCAGCTTGCAGGGCGAGCCGTTCTTC	CASSLQGEPFF
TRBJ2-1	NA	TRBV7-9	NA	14	TGTGCCAGCAGCCCCCCAGTTAAATACAATGAGCAGTTCTTC	CASSPPVKYNEQFF
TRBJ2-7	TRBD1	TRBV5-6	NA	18	TGTGCCAGCAGCAATCCCGGGACAGGGGAAAAGAGGACCTACGAGCAGTACTTC	CASSNPGTGEKRTYEQYF
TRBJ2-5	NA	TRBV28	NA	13	TGTGCCAGCAGTTTAGCAGGGAAAGAGACCCAGTACTTC	CASSLAGKETQYF
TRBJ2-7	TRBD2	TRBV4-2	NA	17	TGTGCCAGCAGCCAAGGTACCGGGACTAGCGGATCCTACGAGCAGTACTTC	CASSQGTGTSGSYEQYF
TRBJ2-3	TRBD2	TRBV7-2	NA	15	TGTGCCAGCAGCTTAGAGGGGACTAGCGGGACCCCGCAGTATTTT	CASSLEGTSGTPQYF
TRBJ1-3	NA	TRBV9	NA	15	TGTGCCAGCAGCGAGGTGACAGGAGCGCTAAACACCATATATTTT	CASSEVTGALNTIYF
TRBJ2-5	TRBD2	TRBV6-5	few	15	TGTGCCAGCAGCCCCATTAGCGGGACCGGGGGGACCCAGTACTTC	CASSPISGTGGTQYF
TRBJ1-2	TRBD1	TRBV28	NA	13	TGTGCCAGCAGGATGACAGGGGCTAGTGGCTACACCTTC	CASRMTGASGYTF
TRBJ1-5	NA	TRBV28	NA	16	TGTGCCAGCAGTTTATGGGGGGGGAGCCCTAATCAGCCCCAGCATTTT	CASSLWGGSPNQPQHF
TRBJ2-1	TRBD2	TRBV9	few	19	TGTGCCAGCAGCACTGGACTAGCGGGAGATGGACTTTCATACAATGAGCAGTTCTTC	CASSTGLAGDGLSYNEQFF
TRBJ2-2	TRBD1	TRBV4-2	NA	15	TGTGCCAGCAGCGACGGACAGGGCGCCGCCGGGGAGCTGTTTTTT	CASSDGQGAAGELFF
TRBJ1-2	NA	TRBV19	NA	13	TGTGCCAGTAGTACCCTACAGGGCTATGGCTACACCTTC	CASSTLQGYGYTF
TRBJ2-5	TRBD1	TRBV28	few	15	TGTGCCAGCAGTCGGGGGGACAGGGGGCCGGAGACCCAGTACTTC	CASSRGDRGPETQYF
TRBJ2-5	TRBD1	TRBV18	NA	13	TGTGCCAGCTCCTGGGACAGTAAAGAGACCCAGTACTTC	CASSWDSKETQYF
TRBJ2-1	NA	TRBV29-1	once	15	TGCAGCGTTGAAGGGGCTGGGAGCTCCTACAATGAGCAGTTCTTC	CSVEGAGSSYNEQFF
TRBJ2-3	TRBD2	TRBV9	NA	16	TGTGCCAGCAGCGTAGGAACTAGCGGAAGCACAGATACGCAGTATTTT	CASSVGTSGSTDTQYF